This T cell receptor beta chain was retrieved from a study of blood T cell repertoires in COVID-19. Study at large: Samples of COVID-19 (acute and convalescent) were obtained from the United States, Italy and Spain. PBMCs, B-cell-depleted T cells, or T cells were the source of the cDNA or gDNA that made up the material.

In the authors' workflow: It was from reference gene primer amplification that nucleated cell counts were estimated. The data were produced by immunoSEQ multiplex PCR, yet TCRdb's version contains in-frame clones alone and is incomplete. The V and J calls and the clone size are those of that table, but D and trimming were determined from the DNA. The sample yields more than 90,000 clones, roughly three quarters seen once. Losses at the gene ends were 4 bases for V and 5 bases for J; bases not matched to a gene: 8. The CDR3 is made up of 15 amino acids. CDR1 LNHDA and CDR2 SQIVND come from the germline V gene (reference sequence).

The origin of this receptor is a woman at least 80 years old with acute or convalescent COVID-19. The sample was peripheral blood. The rearrangement joins TRBV19 to TRBJ1-2; TRBD1 matches at 9 bases. CDR3 coding DNA: TGTGCCAGTAGTACGCCGGGACAGGGATTTTATGGCTACACCTTC. This translates into CASSTPGQGFYGYTF.